What follows is one T cell receptor (beta chain) and its context. What it binds is unknown. Assay: immunoSEQ multiplex PCR; the TCRdb copy retains only in-frame clones and omits some. The sample has about 2.4 million clones, roughly 93% seen once; the top ten hold approximately 0.37%. This CDR3 has 17 amino acids. Germline V gene data show CDR1 as SGHTA and CDR2 as FQGNSA. V shed 1 base, J shed 5 bases, and the junction held 13 bases outside the gene matches. This entry is derived from a study of shared clonotypes between healthy human individuals. About the research overall: Each donor's CD4 naive and CD4 memory cells filled three plates apiece, CD8 naive two, and CD8 memory one.

Findings and limits, study-wide: Specimens sampled were limited to blood, with tissue repertoires likely differing. Non-shared clonotypes had lower generation probabilities than those shared by all four donors.

Subsets obtained from CD4+ cells comprised CD45RA+ naive and CD45RA-negative memory cells. The source of this sequence is a man younger than 35 in good health. Some clones in this sample may be carry-over from other donors' samples. This chain connects TRBV7-2 to TRBJ1-1; 7 bases are a match to TRBD1. The sequenced sample was naive CD4+ T cells from PBMCs. Subset defined: CD45RA+ positively selected. The DNA for the CDR3 is TGTGCCAGCAGCTTAGGTTTATGGAGACAGGGAGGAACTGAAGCTTTCTTT. Translation: CASSLGLWRQGGTEAFF. The whole variable domain, remainder taken from reference TRBV7-2 and TRBJ1-1, is GAGVSQSPSNKVTEKGKDVELRCDPISGHTALYWYRQSLGQGLEFLIYFQGNSAPDKSGLPSDRFSAERTGGSVSTLTIQRTQQEDSAVYLCASSLGLWRQGGTEAFFGQGTRLTVV.